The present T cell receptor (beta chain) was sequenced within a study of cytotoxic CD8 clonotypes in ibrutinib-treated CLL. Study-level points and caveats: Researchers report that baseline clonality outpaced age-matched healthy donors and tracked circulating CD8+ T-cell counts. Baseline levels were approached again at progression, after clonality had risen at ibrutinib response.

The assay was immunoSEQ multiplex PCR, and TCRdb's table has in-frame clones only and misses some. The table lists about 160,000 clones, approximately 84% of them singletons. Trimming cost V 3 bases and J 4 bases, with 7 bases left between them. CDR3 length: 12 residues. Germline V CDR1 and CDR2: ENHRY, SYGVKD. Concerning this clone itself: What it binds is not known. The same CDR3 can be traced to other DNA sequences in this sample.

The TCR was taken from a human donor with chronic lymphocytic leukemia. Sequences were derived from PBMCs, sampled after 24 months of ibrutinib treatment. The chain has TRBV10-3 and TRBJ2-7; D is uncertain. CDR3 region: CAISDRGYEQYF. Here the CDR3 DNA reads TGTGCCATCAGTGATAGAGGATACGAGCAGTACTTC.